This entry is about one T cell receptor (beta chain). What it binds is unknown. The sample belongs to a study of T cells in Graves' hyperthyroidism and ophthalmopathy. Study-level results: Before onset, by a median of around 6.1 months, the model predicted ophthalmopathy.

Stable disease denoted Graves' hyperthyroidism without ophthalmopathy progression within 18 months. Thyroid ultrasound and orbital computed tomography, with clinical symptoms and serum thyroxine and TRAb, informed diagnoses. More than 8.5 ml of fresh peripheral blood supplied the PBMCs. Amplification yielded TCR beta CDR3 regions, with RNA transcripts as the source. The HTBI primer set served for first-round RT-PCR of the TCR CDR3. TCRdb ran MiXCR on the multiplex PCR reads and lists one entry per CDR3 protein. The top ten hold 6.5% to 8% of the sample, which has around 600,000 distinct CDR3 sequences, more than 15% seen once. The length of the CDR3 is 16 residues. After removal of 6 bases from V and 6 bases from J, the junction contained 15 bases not matched to a gene. Germline V gene sequence: CDR1 SGHAT, CDR2 FQNNGV.

The sequenced material came from blood. V gene TRBV11-2 combines with J gene TRBJ2-7, with 9 bases that match TRBD1. This receptor was identified in a woman aged 25 to 45 with Graves' hyperthyroidism. The CDR3 sequence: CASSESLRDRDVEQYF. The DNA for the CDR3 is TGTGCCAGCAGTGAGTCTCTCCGGGACAGGGATGTCGAGCAGTACTTC.